The clone carrying this T cell receptor beta chain has a count of ten or more. Its specificity is not known. TCRdb ran MiXCR on the 5' RACE reads and lists one entry per CDR3 protein. The sample lists 29,000 or so distinct CDR3 sequences, over 4.5% seen once, with more than 40% in the top ten. The data stem from a study of T cells after yellow fever vaccination. Findings of the study overall: Sorted repertoires could include abundant contaminating clonotypes from bulk cells. It was the secondary response that reached its peak faster, day 5 versus 15, but it was weaker.

The sequencing used CD8+ T cells sorted from PBMCs, collected 10 days after the yellow fever booster vaccination. The sequence was collected from a man aged 25-45 years who received the YFV17D yellow fever vaccine.

CDR3 residues: CASSQVSGAEAFF. In DNA, the CDR3 is TGTGCCAGCAGCCAAGTGTCAGGGGCTGAAGCTTTCTTT. The V gene is TRBV14, the J gene TRBJ1-1, with TRBD1 as a possible D gene (6 bases). V shed 1 base and J shed 6 bases, with 9 bases lying between them. This CDR3 has 13 residues. Germline assignment: CDR1 SGHDN and CDR2 FVKESK.